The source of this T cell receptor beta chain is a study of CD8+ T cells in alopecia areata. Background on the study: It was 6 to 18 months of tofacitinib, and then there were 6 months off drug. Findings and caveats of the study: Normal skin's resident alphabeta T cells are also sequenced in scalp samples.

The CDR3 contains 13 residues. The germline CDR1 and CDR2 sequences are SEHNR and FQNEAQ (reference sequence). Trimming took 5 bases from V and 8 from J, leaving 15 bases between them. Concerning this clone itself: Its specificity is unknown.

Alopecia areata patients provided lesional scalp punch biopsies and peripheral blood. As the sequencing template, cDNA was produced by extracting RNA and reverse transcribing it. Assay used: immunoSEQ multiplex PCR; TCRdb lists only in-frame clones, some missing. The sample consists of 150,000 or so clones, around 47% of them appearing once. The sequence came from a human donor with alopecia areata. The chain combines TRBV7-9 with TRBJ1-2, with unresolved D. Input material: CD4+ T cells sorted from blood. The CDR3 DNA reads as TGTGCCAGCAGCCCCAACCTACCCTCCGGCTACACCTTC. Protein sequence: CASSPNLPSGYTF.